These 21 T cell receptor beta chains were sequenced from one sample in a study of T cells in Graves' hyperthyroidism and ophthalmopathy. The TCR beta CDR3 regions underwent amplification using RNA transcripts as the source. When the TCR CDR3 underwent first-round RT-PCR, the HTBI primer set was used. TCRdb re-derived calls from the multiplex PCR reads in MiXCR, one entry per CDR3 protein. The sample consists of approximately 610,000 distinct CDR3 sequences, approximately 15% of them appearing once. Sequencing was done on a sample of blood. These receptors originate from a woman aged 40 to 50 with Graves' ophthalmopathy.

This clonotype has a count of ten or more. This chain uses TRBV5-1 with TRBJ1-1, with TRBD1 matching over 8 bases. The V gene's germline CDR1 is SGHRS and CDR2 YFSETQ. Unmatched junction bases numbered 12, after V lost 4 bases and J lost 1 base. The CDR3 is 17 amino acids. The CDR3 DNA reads TGCGCCAGCAGCCCTACTCTCGGACAGGGCGCGAACACTGAAGCTTTCTTT. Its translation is CASSPTLGQGANTEAFF. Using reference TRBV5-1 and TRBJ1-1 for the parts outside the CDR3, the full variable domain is KAGVTQTPRYLIKTRGQQVTLSCSPISGHRSVSWYQQTPGQGLQFLFEYFSETQRNKGNFPGRFSGRQFSNSRSEMNVSTLELGDSALYLCASSPTLGQGANTEAFFGQGTRLTVV.

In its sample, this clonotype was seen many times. Here the CDR3 reads CASSLTPVSGNTIYF. For the CDR3, the DNA is TGTGCCAGCAGCCTTACACCCGTCTCTGGAAACACCATATATTTT. The gene calls are TRBV28 and TRBJ1-3; D is unresolved. CDR1 MDHEN and CDR2 SYDVKM come from the germline V gene. There are 15 residues in the CDR3. Trimming shortened V by 6 bases and J by 0 bases, and 12 bases separated the two germline ends.

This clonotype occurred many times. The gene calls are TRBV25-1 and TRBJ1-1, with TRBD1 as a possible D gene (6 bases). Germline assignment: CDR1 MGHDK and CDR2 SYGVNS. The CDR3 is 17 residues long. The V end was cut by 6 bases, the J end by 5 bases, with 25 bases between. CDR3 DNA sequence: TGTGCCAGCAGGAAGGATCGGGGGCGGCAAAAGAGGACTGAAGCTTTCTTT. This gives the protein CASRKDRGRQKRTEAFF.

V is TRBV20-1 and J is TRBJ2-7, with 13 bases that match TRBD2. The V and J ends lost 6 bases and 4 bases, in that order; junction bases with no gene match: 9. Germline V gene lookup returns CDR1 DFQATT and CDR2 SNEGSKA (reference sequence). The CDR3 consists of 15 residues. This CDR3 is CSAQSGTSGMYEQYF. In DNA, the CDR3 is TGCAGTGCACAATCCGGGACTAGCGGGATGTACGAGCAGTACTTC.

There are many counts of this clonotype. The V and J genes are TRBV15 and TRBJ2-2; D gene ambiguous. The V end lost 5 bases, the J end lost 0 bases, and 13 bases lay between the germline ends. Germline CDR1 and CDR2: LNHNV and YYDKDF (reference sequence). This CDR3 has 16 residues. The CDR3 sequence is CATSPPMEANTGELFF. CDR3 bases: TGTGCCACCAGCCCCCCTATGGAAGCGAACACCGGGGAGCTGTTTTTT.

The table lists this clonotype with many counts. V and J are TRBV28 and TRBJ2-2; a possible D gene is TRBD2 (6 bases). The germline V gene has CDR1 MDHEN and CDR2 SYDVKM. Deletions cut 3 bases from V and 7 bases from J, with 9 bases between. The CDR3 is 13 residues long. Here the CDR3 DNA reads TGTGCCAGCAGTTTCCCGACTAGCGGGGAGCTGTTTTTT. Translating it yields CASSFPTSGELFF. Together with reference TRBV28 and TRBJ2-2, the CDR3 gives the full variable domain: DVKVTQSSRYLVKRTGEKVFLECVQDMDHENMFWYRQDPGLGLRLIYFSYDVKMKEKGDIPEGYSVSREKKERFSLILESASTNQTSMYLCASSFPTSGELFFGEGSRLTVL.

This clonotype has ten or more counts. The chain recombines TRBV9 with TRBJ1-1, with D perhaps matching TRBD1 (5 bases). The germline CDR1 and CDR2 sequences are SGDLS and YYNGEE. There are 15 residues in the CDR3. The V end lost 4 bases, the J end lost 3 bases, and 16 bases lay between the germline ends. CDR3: CASSLWPGWDTEAFF. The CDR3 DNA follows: TGTGCCAGCAGCTTGTGGCCAGGGTGGGACACTGAAGCTTTCTTT.

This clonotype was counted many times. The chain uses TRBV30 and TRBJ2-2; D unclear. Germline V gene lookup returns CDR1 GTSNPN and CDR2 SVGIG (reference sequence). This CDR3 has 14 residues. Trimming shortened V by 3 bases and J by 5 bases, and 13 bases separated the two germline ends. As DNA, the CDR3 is TGTGCCTGGAGCGTGGTTGGTTATACCGGGGAGCTGTTTTTT. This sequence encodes CAWSVVGYTGELFF. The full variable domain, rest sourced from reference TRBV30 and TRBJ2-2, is SQTIHQWPATLVQPVGSPLSLECTVEGTSNPNLYWYRQAAGRGLQLLFYSVGIGQISSEVPQNLSASRPQDRQFILSSKKLLLSDSGFYLCAWSVVGYTGELFFGEGSRLTVL.

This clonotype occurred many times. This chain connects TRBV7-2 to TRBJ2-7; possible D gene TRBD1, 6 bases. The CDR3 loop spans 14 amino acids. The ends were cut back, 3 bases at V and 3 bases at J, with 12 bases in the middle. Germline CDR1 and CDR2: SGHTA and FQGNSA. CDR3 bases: TGTGCCAGCAGCTTCTCAGGGGAAAGCTACGAGCAGTACTTC. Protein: CASSFSGESYEQYF.

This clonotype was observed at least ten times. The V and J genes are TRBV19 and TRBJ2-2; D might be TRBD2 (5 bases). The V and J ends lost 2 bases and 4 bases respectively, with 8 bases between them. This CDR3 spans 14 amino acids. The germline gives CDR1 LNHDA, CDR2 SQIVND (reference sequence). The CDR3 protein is CASSIREPTGELFF. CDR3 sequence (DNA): TGTGCCAGTAGTATAAGGGAGCCCACCGGGGAGCTGTTTTTT.

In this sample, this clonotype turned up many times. Here the CDR3 DNA reads TGCAGCGTTGCCGACGGACGGAATCAGCCCCAGCATTTT. This sequence encodes CSVADGRNQPQHF. The gene calls are TRBV29-1 and TRBJ1-5; no firm D call. The germline V gene encodes CDR1 SQVTM and CDR2 ANQGSEA. The CDR3 runs 13 residues. V lost 4 bases and J lost 4, with 11 bases in between.

The CDR3 sequence: CASSYATSGIGEQYF. The CDR3 DNA is TGTGCCAGCAGTTACGCGACTAGCGGGATCGGCGAGCAGTACTTC. The genes are TRBV6-5 and TRBJ2-7; 11 bases match TRBD2. Germline loops: CDR1 MNHEY, CDR2 SVGAGI. CDR3 size: 15 residues. V lost 2 bases, J lost 6 bases, and 6 bases stayed unmatched.

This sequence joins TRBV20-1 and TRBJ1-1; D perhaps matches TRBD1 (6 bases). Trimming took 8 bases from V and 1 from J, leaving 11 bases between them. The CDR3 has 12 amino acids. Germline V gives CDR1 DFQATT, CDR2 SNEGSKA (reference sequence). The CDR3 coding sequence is TGCAGTCCTACGACAGGGAACACTGAAGCTTTCTTT. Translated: CSPTTGNTEAFF.

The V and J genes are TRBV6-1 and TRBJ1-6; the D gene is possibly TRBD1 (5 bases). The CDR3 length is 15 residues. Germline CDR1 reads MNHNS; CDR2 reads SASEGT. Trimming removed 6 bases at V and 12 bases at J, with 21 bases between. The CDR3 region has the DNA TGTGCCAGCAGAAGGACTACGGGGACTCACAAACCCCTCCACTTT. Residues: CASRRTTGTHKPLHF.

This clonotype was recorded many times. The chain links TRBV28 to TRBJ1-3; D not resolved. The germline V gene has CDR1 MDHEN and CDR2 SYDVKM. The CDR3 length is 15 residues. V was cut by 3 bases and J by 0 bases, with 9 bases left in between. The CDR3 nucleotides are TGTGCCAGCAGTTTGTCCCTAGACTCTGGAAACACCATATATTTT. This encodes CASSLSLDSGNTIYF.

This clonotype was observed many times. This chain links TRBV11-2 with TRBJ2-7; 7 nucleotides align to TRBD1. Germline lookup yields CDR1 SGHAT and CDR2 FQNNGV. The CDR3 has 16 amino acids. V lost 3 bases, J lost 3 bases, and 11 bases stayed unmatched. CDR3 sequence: CASSFRLTGKGYEQYF. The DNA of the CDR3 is TGTGCCAGCAGCTTCCGCTTGACAGGGAAGGGCTACGAGCAGTACTTC.

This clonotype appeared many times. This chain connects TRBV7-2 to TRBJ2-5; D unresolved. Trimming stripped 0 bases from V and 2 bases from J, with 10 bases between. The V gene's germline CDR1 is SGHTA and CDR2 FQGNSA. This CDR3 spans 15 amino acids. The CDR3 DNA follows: TGTGCCAGCAGCTTAGCTCCTGGATTTCAAGAGACCCAGTACTTC. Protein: CASSLAPGFQETQYF.

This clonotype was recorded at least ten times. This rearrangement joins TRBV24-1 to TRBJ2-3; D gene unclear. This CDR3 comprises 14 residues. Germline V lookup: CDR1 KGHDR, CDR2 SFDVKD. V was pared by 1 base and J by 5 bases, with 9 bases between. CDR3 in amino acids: CATSDFTAVDTQYF. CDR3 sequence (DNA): TGTGCCACCAGTGATTTCACTGCAGTAGATACGCAGTATTTT.

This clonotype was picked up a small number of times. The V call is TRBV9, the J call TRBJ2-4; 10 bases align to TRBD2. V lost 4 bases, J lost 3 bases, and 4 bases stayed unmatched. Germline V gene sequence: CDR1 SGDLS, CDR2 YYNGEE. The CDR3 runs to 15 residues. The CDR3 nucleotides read TGTGCCAGCAGCCCAATAGCGGGAGGCAAAAACATTCAGTACTTC. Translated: CASSPIAGGKNIQYF.

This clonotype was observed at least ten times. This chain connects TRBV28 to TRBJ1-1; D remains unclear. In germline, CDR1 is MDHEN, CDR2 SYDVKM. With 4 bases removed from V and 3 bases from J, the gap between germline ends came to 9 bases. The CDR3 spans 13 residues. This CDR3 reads CASSSPTYTEAFF. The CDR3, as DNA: TGTGCCAGCAGTTCCCCGACCTACACTGAAGCTTTCTTT.

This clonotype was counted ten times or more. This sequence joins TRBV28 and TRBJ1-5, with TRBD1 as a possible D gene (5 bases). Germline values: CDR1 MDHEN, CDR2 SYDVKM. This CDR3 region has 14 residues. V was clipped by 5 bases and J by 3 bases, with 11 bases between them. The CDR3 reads CASSADRPNQPQHF. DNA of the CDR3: TGTGCCAGCAGTGCCGACAGACCCAATCAGCCCCAGCATTTT.